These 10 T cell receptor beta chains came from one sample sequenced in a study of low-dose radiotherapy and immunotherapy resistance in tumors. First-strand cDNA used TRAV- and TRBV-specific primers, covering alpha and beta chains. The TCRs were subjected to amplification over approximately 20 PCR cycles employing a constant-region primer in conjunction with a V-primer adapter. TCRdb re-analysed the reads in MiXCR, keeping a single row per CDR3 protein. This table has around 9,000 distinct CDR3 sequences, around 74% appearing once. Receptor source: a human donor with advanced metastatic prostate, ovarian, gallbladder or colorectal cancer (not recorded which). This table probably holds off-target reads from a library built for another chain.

Written as DNA, the CDR3 is TGCAGCGTTGCGAGGGAGTCTGGAAACACCATATATTTT. Residues: CSVARESGNTIYF. The chain carries TRBV29-1 and TRBJ1-3; no reliable D call. CDR3 length: 13 residues. Germline loops: CDR1 SQVTM, CDR2 ANQGSEA. Trimming stripped 4 bases from V and 1 base from J, with 8 bases between.

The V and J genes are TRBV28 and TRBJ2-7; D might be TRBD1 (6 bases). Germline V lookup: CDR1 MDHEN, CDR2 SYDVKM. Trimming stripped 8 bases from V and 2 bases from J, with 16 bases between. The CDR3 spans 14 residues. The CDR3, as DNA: TGTGCCAGCTGCAATGGGGGCCTGGCCTACGAGCAGTACTTC. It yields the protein CASCNGGLAYEQYF.

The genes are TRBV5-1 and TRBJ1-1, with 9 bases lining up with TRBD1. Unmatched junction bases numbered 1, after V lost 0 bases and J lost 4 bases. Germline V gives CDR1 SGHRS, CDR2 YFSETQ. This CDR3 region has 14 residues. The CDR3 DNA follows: TGCGCCAGCAGCTTGGAGGACAGGGGCACTGAAGCTTTCTTT. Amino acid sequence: CASSLEDRGTEAFF.

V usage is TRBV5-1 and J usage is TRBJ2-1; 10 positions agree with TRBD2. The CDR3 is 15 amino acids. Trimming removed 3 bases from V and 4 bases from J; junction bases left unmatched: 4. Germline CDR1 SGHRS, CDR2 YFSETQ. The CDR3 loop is CASSSGTSVYNEQFF. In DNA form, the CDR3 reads TGCGCCAGCAGCTCCGGGACTAGCGTATACAATGAGCAGTTCTTC.

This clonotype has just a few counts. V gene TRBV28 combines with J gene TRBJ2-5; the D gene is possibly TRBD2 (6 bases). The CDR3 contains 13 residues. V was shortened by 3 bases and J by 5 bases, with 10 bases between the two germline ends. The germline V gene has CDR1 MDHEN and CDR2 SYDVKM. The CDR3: CASSFPGVETQYF. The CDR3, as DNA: TGTGCCAGCAGTTTTCCGGGGGTGGAGACCCAGTACTTC. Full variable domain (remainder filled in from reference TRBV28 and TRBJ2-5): DVKVTQSSRYLVKRTGEKVFLECVQDMDHENMFWYRQDPGLGLRLIYFSYDVKMKEKGDIPEGYSVSREKKERFSLILESASTNQTSMYLCASSFPGVETQYFGPGTRLLVL.

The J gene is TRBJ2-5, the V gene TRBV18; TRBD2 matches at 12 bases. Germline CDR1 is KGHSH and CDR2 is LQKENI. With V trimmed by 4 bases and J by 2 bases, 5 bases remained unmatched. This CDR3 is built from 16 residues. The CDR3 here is CASSQTSGSGQETQYF. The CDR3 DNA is TGTGCCAGCTCACAGACTAGCGGGAGTGGGCAAGAGACCCAGTACTTC. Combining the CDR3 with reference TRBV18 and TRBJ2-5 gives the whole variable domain NAGVMQNPRHLVRRRGQEARLRCSPMKGHSHVYWYRQLPEEGLKFMVYLQKENIIDESGMPKERFSAEFPKEGPSILRIQQVVRGDSAAYFCASSQTSGSGQETQYFGPGTRLLVL.

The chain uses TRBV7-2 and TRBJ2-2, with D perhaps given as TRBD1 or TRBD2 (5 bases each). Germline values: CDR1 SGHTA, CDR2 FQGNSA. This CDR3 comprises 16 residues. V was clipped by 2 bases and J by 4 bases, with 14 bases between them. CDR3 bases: TGTGCCAGCAGCTTATCCTGGGGGACGGGCACCGGGGAGCTGTTTTTT. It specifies CASSLSWGTGTGELFF.

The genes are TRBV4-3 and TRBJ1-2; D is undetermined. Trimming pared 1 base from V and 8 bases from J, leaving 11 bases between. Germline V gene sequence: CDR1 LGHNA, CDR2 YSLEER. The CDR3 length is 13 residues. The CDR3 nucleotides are TGCGCCAGCAGCCAAGGGGGTAATGACGGCTACACCTTC. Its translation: CASSQGGNDGYTF.

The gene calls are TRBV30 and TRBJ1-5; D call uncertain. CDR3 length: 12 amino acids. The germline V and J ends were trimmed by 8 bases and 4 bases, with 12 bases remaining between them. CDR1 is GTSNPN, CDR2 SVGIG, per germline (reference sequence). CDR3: CALGHDNQPQHF. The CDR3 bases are TGTGCCCTGGGTCATGATAATCAGCCCCAGCATTTT.

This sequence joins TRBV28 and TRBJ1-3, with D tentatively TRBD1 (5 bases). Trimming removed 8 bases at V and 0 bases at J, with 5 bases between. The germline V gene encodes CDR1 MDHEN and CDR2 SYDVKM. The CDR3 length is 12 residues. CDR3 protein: CASGGSGNTIYF. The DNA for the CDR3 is TGTGCCAGCGGGGGCTCTGGAAACACCATATATTTT.